Only a few counts were recorded for the clone carrying this T cell receptor (beta chain). The data are from a study of regulatory T cells in long-lasting Graves disease. This sample's time point: persistent/refractory GD, antithyroid drugs over 5 years with positive TRAb. There was RNA extracted from PBMCs, and the TCR library was made from it. An endocrinology department in Xi'an, China, recruited the patients. With iRepertoire HTBI primers and Arm-PCR of CDR3 regions, TCR beta libraries were built. In the authors' workflow: The identification of 55 to 70 TRBV and roughly 15 TRBJ segments was made across samples. Via MiXCR, TCRdb re-called the multiplex PCR reads, giving one row per CDR3 protein. The V and J calls reflect TCRdb's pipeline rather than the authors' work. The repertoire includes 400,000 to 450,000 distinct CDR3 sequences, about a quarter of them detected once, and approximately 28% sits in the top ten.

V lost 6 bases, J lost 3 bases, and 5 bases stayed unmatched. The CDR3 runs to 14 residues. CDR1 is LNHDA and CDR2 is SQIVND in the germline V gene (reference sequence). V usage is TRBV19 and J usage is TRBJ2-7; 10 bases match TRBD1. The sample consisted of peripheral blood mononuclear cells (PBMCs), taken when the disease was refractory, from a patient treated with antithyroid drugs. The sequence was obtained from a female donor with Graves disease. The CDR3 loop reads CASRDRGNNYEQYF. CDR3 sequence (DNA): TGTGCCAGTAGGGACAGGGGGAACAACTACGAGCAGTACTTC.